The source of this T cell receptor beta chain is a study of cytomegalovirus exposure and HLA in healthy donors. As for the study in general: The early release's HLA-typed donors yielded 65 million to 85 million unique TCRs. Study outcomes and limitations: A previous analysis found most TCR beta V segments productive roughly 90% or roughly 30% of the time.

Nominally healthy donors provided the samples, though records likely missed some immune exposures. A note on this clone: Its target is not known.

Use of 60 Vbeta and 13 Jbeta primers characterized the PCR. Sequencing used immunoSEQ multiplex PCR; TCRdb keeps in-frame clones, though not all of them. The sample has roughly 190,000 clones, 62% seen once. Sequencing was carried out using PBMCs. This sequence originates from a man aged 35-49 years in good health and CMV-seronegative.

The chain's CDR3 is CASSYQLDSSGNTIYF. Written as DNA, the CDR3 is TGTGCCAGCAGTTACCAACTGGACAGCTCTGGAAACACCATATATTTT. This chain joins TRBV6-6 and TRBJ1-3; D possibly corresponds to TRBD1 (6 bases). The CDR3 totals 16 residues. V gave up 2 bases and J gave up 0 bases, with 11 bases separating them. CDR1 and CDR2 from the germline V gene are MNHNY and SVGAGI (reference sequence).